These 27 T cell receptor beta chains originate from one sample sequenced in a study of shared clonotypes between healthy human individuals. Profiling relied on immunoSEQ multiplex PCR, and the TCRdb table lists in-frame clones only, not all of them. The table records fewer than 550,000 clones, 60% to 80% of them present only once. Sequencing was performed on PBMCs. These receptors were collected from a woman aged 40 to 55 in good health. Some clones in this sample may be carry-over from other donors' samples.

This clone was picked up one time. The chain is built from TRBV15 and TRBJ2-1; 9 nucleotides line up with TRBD2. This CDR3 is built from 12 residues. Germline V CDR1 and CDR2: LNHNV, YYDKDF (reference sequence). Trimming cost V 1 base and J 15 bases; bases outside gene matches: 4. CDR3 sequence (DNA): TGTGCCACCAGCAGAGCCGCGGGAGGGCCGTTCTTC. This sequence encodes CATSRAAGGPFF.

At least ten counts were recorded for this clone. The rearrangement joins TRBV19 to TRBJ2-7; a possible D gene is TRBD2 (5 bases). Deletions cut 8 bases from V and 1 base from J, with 9 bases between. Germline values: CDR1 LNHDA, CDR2 SQIVND (reference sequence). The CDR3 totals 12 residues. Here the CDR3 reads CASRDYSYEQYF. The CDR3 bases are TGTGCCAGTCGGGATTATTCCTACGAGCAGTACTTC. Full variable domain (outside the CDR3, taken from reference TRBV19 and TRBJ2-7): DGGITQSPKYLFRKEGQNVTLSCEQNLNHDAMYWYRQDPGQGLRLIYYSQIVNDFQKGDIAEGYSVSREKKESFPLTVTSAQKNPTAFYLCASRDYSYEQYFGPGTRLTVT.

The V gene is TRBV13, the J gene TRBJ2-1, with 11 bases aligning to TRBD2. V shed 5 bases and J 5 bases; nucleotides not matched to a gene: 8. The germline V gene has CDR1 PRHDT and CDR2 FYEKMQ (reference sequence). This CDR3 is built from 16 residues. The CDR3: CASSPVAGGINNEQFF. Written as DNA, the CDR3 is TGTGCCAGCAGCCCAGTAGCGGGAGGGATAAACAATGAGCAGTTCTTC.

In this sample, this clone turned up once. An end of the junction differs from the germline gene, which may be a read error. The CDR3 reads CASSELGAGSCVF. As DNA, the CDR3 is TGTGCCAGCAGTGAACTGGGGGCGGGCAGCTGTGTCTTC. The rearrangement joins TRBV2 to TRBJ1-2; D perhaps matches TRBD1 (6 bases). From germline, CDR1 is SNHLY and CDR2 FYNNEI. This CDR3 contains 13 residues.

This sequence joins TRBV23-1 and TRBJ1-1; perhaps TRBD1 as D (5 bases). TRBV23-1 is placed among ORFs of uncertain function. Trimming shortened V by 3 bases and J by 1 base, and 9 bases separated the two germline ends. The CDR3 is 14 residues long. This chain's CDR3 is CASSHRQKNTEAFF. The CDR3 DNA sequence: TGCGCCAGCAGTCACCGACAGAAGAACACTGAAGCTTTCTTT.

The V gene is TRBV4-2, the J gene TRBJ2-2; D is unclear. The CDR3 contains 15 residues. Between the trimmed V and J ends, which lost 0 bases and 0 bases, there was a span of 5 bases. Looked up from germline, CDR1 is LGHNA and CDR2 is YNFKEQ. CDR3 loop: CASSQELANTGELFF. CDR3 DNA: TGTGCCAGCAGCCAAGAACTGGCGAACACCGGGGAGCTGTTTTTT.

The chain combines TRBV9 with TRBJ2-2, with D hard to call. Trimming shortened V by 4 bases and J by 4 bases, and 5 bases separated the two germline ends. The germline V gene has CDR1 SGDLS and CDR2 YYNGEE. This CDR3 is 12 amino acids long. Here the CDR3 reads CASSRVTGELFF. The CDR3, as DNA: TGTGCCAGCAGCAGGGTCACCGGGGAGCTGTTTTTT.

The chain uses TRBV28 and TRBJ2-5; 7 bases are shared with TRBD2. The V gene end was trimmed by 7 bases and the J gene end by 5 bases; junction bases not matched to a gene: 7. Germline-derived CDR1 and CDR2 are MDHEN and SYDVKM. This CDR3 region has 13 residues. The CDR3 region is CASTLGRVETQYF. CDR3 nucleotides: TGTGCCAGCACCTTGGGGAGGGTGGAGACCCAGTACTTC. Filled out from reference TRBV28 and TRBJ2-5, the complete variable domain reads DVKVTQSSRYLVKRTGEKVFLECVQDMDHENMFWYRQDPGLGLRLIYFSYDVKMKEKGDIPEGYSVSREKKERFSLILESASTNQTSMYLCASTLGRVETQYFGPGTRLLVL.

The rearrangement joins TRBV13 to TRBJ2-3; TRBD1 might be the D (5 bases). The CDR3 has 15 amino acids. The germline V gene has CDR1 PRHDT and CDR2 FYEKMQ (reference sequence). V lost 3 bases to trimming and J lost 0 bases, with 10 bases between them. CDR3 residues: CASSFYRSSTDTQYF. In nucleotides, the CDR3 is TGTGCCAGCAGCTTTTACAGGAGTAGCACAGATACGCAGTATTTT.

This clone showed up just once. The chain employs TRBV2 and TRBJ1-3; D is unclear. This CDR3 is 13 amino acids long. Germline CDR1 is SNHLY and CDR2 is FYNNEI. The V and J ends lost 4 bases and 0 bases respectively, with 4 bases between them. The CDR3 bases are TGTGCCAGCAGTGGCTTCTCTGGAAACACCATATATTTT. This sequence encodes CASSGFSGNTIYF.

The V call is TRBV7-8, the J call TRBJ2-2, with 9 bases matching TRBD2. The CDR3 runs to 17 residues. The germline CDR1 and CDR2 sequences are SGHVS and FQNEAQ. Germline trimming cut 5 bases from V and 0 bases from J; bases unmatched to any gene: 7. Here the CDR3 DNA reads TGTGCCAGCAGCCCCCTAGCGGGACCTACGAACACCGGGGAGCTGTTTTTT. Translating gives CASSPLAGPTNTGELFF.

This chain connects TRBV10-2 to TRBJ2-7, with TRBD2 matching over 12 bases. Per germline, CDR1 WSHSY and CDR2 SAAADI. There are 14 residues in the CDR3. V was pared by 8 bases and J by 3 bases, with 5 bases of the junction left unmatched. CDR3 nucleotides: TGCGCCAGCCAACTAGCGGGAGGAAGCTACGAGCAGTACTTC. Translated: CASQLAGGSYEQYF.

Ten or more counts support this clone. In the same sample, other DNA sequences code for this CDR3. This chain connects TRBV6-4 to TRBJ1-1, with D tentatively TRBD1 (5 bases). Trimming shortened V by 3 bases and J by 6 bases, and 14 bases separated the two germline ends. Germline lookup yields CDR1 MRHNA and CDR2 SNTAGT. The CDR3 is made up of 14 amino acids. Written as DNA, the CDR3 is TGTGCCAGCAGTGAGGCAACAGGTTCCCCTGAAGCTTTCTTT. Amino acids: CASSEATGSPEAFF.

The chain combines TRBV27 with TRBJ2-3, with 7 bases that match TRBD2. This CDR3 has 17 residues. In germline, CDR1 is MNHEY, CDR2 SMNVEV (reference sequence). J was trimmed by 8 bases and V by 3 bases; bases with no gene match: 17. CDR3 nucleotides: TGTGCCAGCAGTTTGGGGGAGGGCCGGTTTCCTGCAGGTACGCAGTATTTT. Translated, it gives CASSLGEGRFPAGTQYF.

The CDR3 here is CASRTGEYF. The DNA of the CDR3 is TGTGCCAGCAGGACAGGGGAGTACTTC. V and J are TRBV5-5 and TRBJ2-7, with 8 bases fitting TRBD1. V gave up 5 bases and J gave up 11 bases; unmatched junction bases: 0. The CDR3 extends over 9 amino acids. Germline V gene data show CDR1 as SGHKS and CDR2 as YYEKEE (reference sequence).

CDR3 sequence reads: CASSLWQTSGSTGELFF. Written as DNA, the CDR3 is TGTGCCAGCAGCTTGTGGCAGACTAGCGGGAGCACCGGGGAGCTGTTTTTT. The genes are TRBV5-4 and TRBJ2-2; the match to TRBD2 covers 12 bases. V lost 1 base and J lost 4; bases outside the gene matches: 5. The CDR3 is 17 amino acids. The V gene's germline CDR1 is SGHNT and CDR2 YYREEE (reference sequence).

V usage is TRBV5-1 and J usage is TRBJ2-5; D might be TRBD1 (6 bases). Germline V gene lookup returns CDR1 SGHRS and CDR2 YFSETQ. V was cut by 4 bases and J by 0 bases, with 10 bases left in between. CDR3 length: 14 residues. The CDR3 DNA reads TGCGCCAGCAGCCCCGACAGGTACCAAGAGACCCAGTACTTC. Its translation: CASSPDRYQETQYF.

V is TRBV5-4 and J is TRBJ1-1; no firm D call. CDR1 SGHNT and CDR2 YYREEE come from the germline V gene (reference sequence). V shed 0 bases and J shed 1 base, with 7 bases lying between them. This CDR3 has 14 amino acids. As DNA, the CDR3 is TGTGCCAGCAGCTTGGCCTGGGGGAACACTGAAGCTTTCTTT. This codes for CASSLAWGNTEAFF.

The chain uses TRBV6-1 and TRBJ2-5; 7 bases align to TRBD2. Losses at the gene ends were 4 bases for V and 4 bases for J; bases not matched to a gene: 12. Germline V CDR1 and CDR2: MNHNS, SASEGT. This CDR3 is 16 amino acids long. The CDR3 DNA follows: TGTGCCAGCAGTGGATTAGCGGGCCGGGGGATAGAGACCCAGTACTTC. Its translation is CASSGLAGRGIETQYF.

J is TRBJ2-5 and V is TRBV6-5; TRBD1 aligns across 7 bases. CDR3 size: 14 residues. Germline-derived CDR1 and CDR2 are MNHEY and SVGAGI. Trimming took 1 base from V and 5 from J; bases not matched to a gene: 4. The CDR3: CASSYLGQRETQYF. The CDR3 coding sequence is TGTGCCAGCAGTTACTTGGGACAGAGGGAGACCCAGTACTTC.

J is TRBJ2-7 and V is TRBV6-5; D uncertain. Looked up from germline, CDR1 is MNHEY and CDR2 is SVGAGI. V shed 10 bases and J shed 2 bases, with 15 bases lying between them. The CDR3 runs to 13 residues. The CDR3 here is CATRASKTYEQYF. The CDR3 nucleotides are TGTGCCACAAGGGCCAGTAAAACCTACGAGCAGTACTTC.

The rearrangement links TRBV11-1 to TRBJ2-2; TRBD2 matches at 7 bases. CDR3 size: 15 residues. The J segment lost 2 bases and the V segment lost 2 bases, leaving 2 bases of the junction unmatched. The V gene's germline CDR1 is SGHAT and CDR2 FQDESV (reference sequence). This CDR3 is CASSLSAGNTGELFF. For the CDR3, the DNA is TGTGCCAGCAGCTTATCAGCGGGAAACACCGGGGAGCTGTTTTTT.

V and J are TRBV28 and TRBJ2-3, with 10 bases lining up with TRBD2. CDR3 size: 19 residues. V lost 3 bases and J lost 2; bases outside the gene matches: 14. Looked up from germline, CDR1 is MDHEN and CDR2 is SYDVKM. CDR3 nucleotide sequence: TGTGCCAGCAGTTTCTTCGGAGGAGCGGGAGGGCATTCCACAGATACGCAGTATTTT. Residues: CASSFFGGAGGHSTDTQYF.

This clone was counted many times. J is TRBJ1-5 and V is TRBV2; D might be TRBD1 (5 bases). The V gene's germline CDR1 is SNHLY and CDR2 FYNNEI. Trimming took off 4 bases at V and 6 bases at J, with 10 bases between the two ends. The CDR3 length is 13 residues. The CDR3 is CASSGQRSQPQHF. The CDR3, as DNA: TGTGCCAGCAGTGGACAGCGCAGTCAGCCCCAGCATTTT.

The chain links TRBV10-3 to TRBJ2-1, with 7 bases identical to TRBD1. The germline CDR1 and CDR2 sequences are ENHRY and SYGVKD. V gave up 6 bases and J gave up 6 bases; unmatched junction bases: 14. The CDR3 extends over 16 amino acids. DNA of the CDR3: TGTGCCATCAGCCGATCTCAAGGGGGCGACGGCAATGAGCAGTTCTTC. Encoded protein: CAISRSQGGDGNEQFF.

This chain joins TRBV19 and TRBJ2-5, with TRBD2 matching over 9 bases. The V and J ends lost 6 bases and 4 bases, in that order; junction bases with no gene match: 9. This CDR3 has 15 amino acids. CDR1 is LNHDA, CDR2 SQIVND, per germline (reference sequence). CDR3 sequence (DNA): TGTGCCAGTAGCCAGGCGGGACTAGCAGCAGAGACCCAGTACTTC. Translating gives CASSQAGLAAETQYF.

This rearrangement joins TRBV21-1 to TRBJ1-5; the D segment call TRBD1 is taken from the table without a DNA check. TRBV21-1 is annotated as a pseudogene. This CDR3 has 17 residues. CDR3 region: CASSKRQGGCSNQPQHF. Here the CDR3 DNA reads TGTGCCAGCAGCAAAAGGCAAGGGGGCTGTAGCAATCAGCCCCAGCATTTT.